The subject of this entry is one T cell receptor beta chain. The entry originates in a study of CD8 T cells in Susac syndrome. RNA, at about 0.45 to 1 ug, was reverse transcribed with random hexamers. TCRdb redid the calling of the immunoSEQ multiplex PCR reads with MiXCR, one entry per CDR3 protein. In the table there are approximately 280,000 distinct CDR3 sequences, approximately 85% of which are singletons. The CDR3 extends over 18 amino acids. V was cut by 0 bases and J by 3 bases, with 18 bases left in between. Material: CD8+ T cells from PBMCs. This sequence originates from a human donor with multiple sclerosis. The chain carries TRBV12-3 or TRBV12-4 and TRBJ1-5, with unresolved D. The chain's CDR3 is CASSLAGSGLLLNQPQHF. CDR3 DNA sequence: TGTGCCAGCAGTTTAGCAGGTTCAGGACTGCTACTCAATCAGCCCCAGCATTTT.